This T cell receptor (beta chain) was captured by sequencing in a study of long-term antiretroviral therapy in people with HIV. Regarding the study as a whole: Repertoires with HIV possessed tighter CDR3 length spans than those of controls. For ART adherence, viral resistance and therapy changes, no data were available. Subsequent to ART, diversity was augmented yet persisted below that of transplant donor controls.

The assay used was immunoSEQ (version v3.0), run at survey level. Some clones are missing from TCRdb's copy, which holds only in-frame ones; the method was immunoSEQ multiplex PCR. Among over 35,000 clones listed, around 80% were seen once. Post-ART PBMC samples numbered at least two per donor, and pre-ART ones at least one. With respect to this clone: Its antigen is currently unknown.

This CDR3 is built from 15 residues. Unmatched junction bases numbered 8, after V lost 6 bases and J lost 0 bases. CDR1 SGHAT and CDR2 FQDESV come from the germline V gene (reference sequence). The source material was unsorted PBMCs, sampled 1.5 years after starting antiretroviral therapy. This TCR was sampled from a man aged 18 to 29 with HIV. The chain recombines TRBV11-1 with TRBJ2-7, with TRBD1 identical over 7 bases. CDR3 amino acids: CASSYRTGSSYEQYF. In nucleotides, the CDR3 is TGTGCCAGCAGTTACCGGACAGGCTCCTCCTACGAGCAGTACTTC.